The 26 T cell receptor beta chains reported below all come from one sample, sequenced in a study of cytomegalovirus exposure and HLA in healthy donors. PCR involved 60 Vbeta and 13 Jbeta primers. The method was immunoSEQ multiplex PCR; TCRdb's version includes in-frame clones alone and lacks a portion of them. The sample has 85,000 to 130,000 clones; around 79% are singletons. Sequenced input: PBMCs. These receptor sequences come from a man in his 60s in good health and CMV-seronegative.

The J gene is TRBJ2-2, the V gene TRBV5-6; D is undetermined. This CDR3 has 14 residues. Deletions cut 1 base from V and 0 bases from J, with 4 bases between. Germline CDR1 reads SGHDT; CDR2 reads YYEEEE. The CDR3 region has the DNA TGTGCCAGCAGCTTGCAGTCGAACACCGGGGAGCTGTTTTTT. Translating gives CASSLQSNTGELFF.

This rearrangement joins TRBV6-4 to TRBJ1-1; 10 bases align to TRBD1. This CDR3 region has 14 residues. The junction had 6 bases not matched to a gene; V was cut back by 5 bases and J by 6 bases. Germline V gene sequence: CDR1 MRHNA, CDR2 SNTAGT. The CDR3 nucleotides read TGTGCCAGCAGTACCGGAGGACAGGGGGCTGAAGCTTTCTTT. Translated: CASSTGGQGAEAFF.

The CDR3 reads CASSFRANTEGYTF. DNA of the CDR3: TGTGCCAGCAGCTTTCGAGCCAACACGGAGGGCTACACCTTC. V and J are TRBV7-2 and TRBJ1-2, with D unclear. The germline V gene has CDR1 SGHTA and CDR2 FQGNSA. The CDR3 runs 14 residues. V lost 3 bases to trimming and J lost 8 bases, with 16 bases between them.

The gene calls are TRBV7-3 and TRBJ2-2; 8 bases are shared with TRBD1. J lost 7 bases, V lost 10 bases, and 11 bases had no gene match. Germline assignment: CDR1 SGHTA and CDR2 FQGTGA. The CDR3 spans 14 residues. The CDR3 DNA reads as TGTGCCACCTCCTGGACAGGGCTCGGCGGGGAGCTGTTTTTT. Translation: CATSWTGLGGELFF.

J is TRBJ2-7 and V is TRBV10-3, with D tentatively TRBD2 (5 bases). Trimming pared 7 bases from V and 7 bases from J, leaving 17 bases between. Germline CDR1 ENHRY, CDR2 SYGVKD. This CDR3 has 13 amino acids. The CDR3 DNA is TGTGCCATCAATGGACCGCCAACGGGGGAGCAGTACTTC. This encodes CAINGPPTGEQYF.

The chain employs TRBV28 and TRBJ2-6; D not certain. The V gene lost 6 bases and the J gene lost 4 bases, with 7 bases spanning the gap. The CDR3 is 13 amino acids. Germline V gene data show CDR1 as MDHEN and CDR2 as SYDVKM. For the CDR3, the DNA is TGTGCCAGCAGGGCCTCGGGGGCCAACGTCCTGACTTTC. Translating it yields CASRASGANVLTF. Full variable domain (missing parts from reference TRBV28 and TRBJ2-6): DVKVTQSSRYLVKRTGEKVFLECVQDMDHENMFWYRQDPGLGLRLIYFSYDVKMKEKGDIPEGYSVSREKKERFSLILESASTNQTSMYLCASRASGANVLTFGAGSRLTVL.

This clone was observed a single time. The chain joins TRBV19 to TRBJ2-2, with 8 bases fitting TRBD1. The CDR3 is made up of 15 amino acids. V was pared by 4 bases and J by 6 bases, with 7 bases of the junction left unmatched. The germline V gene encodes CDR1 LNHDA and CDR2 SQIVND (reference sequence). The CDR3 loop reads CASSTTGAGPGELFF. CDR3 DNA sequence: TGTGCCAGTAGTACGACAGGGGCGGGCCCCGGGGAGCTGTTTTTT.

This clone occurred a few times. The chain uses TRBV4-3 and TRBJ1-4; TRBD1 is a possible D gene (6 bases). Deletions cut 2 bases from V and 8 bases from J, with 9 bases between. CDR1 is LGHNA, CDR2 YSLEER, per germline. CDR3 length: 13 amino acids. The DNA for the CDR3 is TGCGCCAGCAGCCAACAGGGGCCGGAAAAACTGTTTTTT. This codes for CASSQQGPEKLFF.

The rearrangement joins TRBV5-1 to TRBJ1-6, with D possibly matching TRBD1 (5 bases). The CDR3 has 15 residues. V was trimmed by 0 bases and J by 7 bases, leaving 11 bases between them. Germline V gives CDR1 SGHRS, CDR2 YFSETQ. The CDR3 here is CASSLEGLRNSPLHF. CDR3 nucleotides: TGCGCCAGCAGCTTGGAGGGACTAAGAAATTCACCCCTCCACTTT.

The chain has TRBV5-4 and TRBJ1-2, with unresolved D. V was cut by 0 bases and J by 7 bases, with 7 bases left in between. The CDR3 has 12 residues. The germline V gene encodes CDR1 SGHNT and CDR2 YYREEE (reference sequence). CDR3 sequence (DNA): TGTGCCAGCAGCTTGGTGGACTTTGGCTACACCTTC. Translated, it gives CASSLVDFGYTF.

The rearrangement uses TRBV6-4 and TRBJ1-6; 7 bases match TRBD1. The CDR3 runs to 14 residues. V shed 6 bases, J shed 10 bases, and the junction held 9 bases outside the gene matches. Germline loops: CDR1 MRHNA, CDR2 SNTAGT. CDR3 residues: CASSIGTEGSPLHF. The CDR3 nucleotides read TGTGCCAGCAGCATCGGGACAGAGGGGTCACCCCTCCACTTT.

The sample holds one count of this clone. This sequence joins TRBV7-2 and TRBJ2-2; possibly TRBD2 for D (7 bases). Germline V gives CDR1 SGHTA, CDR2 FQGNSA. Between the trimmed V and J ends, which lost 2 bases and 5 bases, there was a span of 12 bases. There are 15 residues in the CDR3. CDR3 protein: CASSLRGGRTGELFF. DNA of the CDR3: TGTGCCAGCAGCTTAAGGGGGGGCAGGACCGGGGAGCTGTTTTTT.

The genes are TRBV7-2 and TRBJ1-2, with a weak D call TRBD1 (6 bases). This CDR3 contains 14 residues. The V end was cut by 6 bases, the J end by 2 bases, with 13 bases between. Germline V gene sequence: CDR1 SGHTA, CDR2 FQGNSA. The CDR3 DNA reads as TGTGCCAGCAGTTGGGACACAGGGAACTATGGCTACACCTTC. As protein: CASSWDTGNYGYTF.

A few counts support this clone. The chain employs TRBV4-1 and TRBJ2-1; no clear D gene. This CDR3 contains 12 residues. Deletions cut 0 bases from V and 12 bases from J, with 9 bases between. Per the germline V gene, CDR1 is MGHRA and CDR2 is YSYEKL. DNA of the CDR3: TGCGCCAGCAGCCAAGAGGTGGCAGGGCAGTTCTTC. Protein: CASSQEVAGQFF.

This chain uses TRBV5-1 with TRBJ1-2; 9 nucleotides line up with TRBD1. J lost 5 bases, V lost 3 bases, and 5 bases had no gene match. This CDR3 contains 14 residues. CDR1 and CDR2 (germline): SGHRS, YFSETQ. The CDR3 bases are TGCGCCAGCAGCTCGGGACAGGGCCCTTATGGCTACACCTTC. Its protein product is CASSSGQGPYGYTF. Based on the CDR3 plus reference TRBV5-1 and TRBJ1-2, the full variable domain is KAGVTQTPRYLIKTRGQQVTLSCSPISGHRSVSWYQQTPGQGLQFLFEYFSETQRNKGNFPGRFSGRQFSNSRSEMNVSTLELGDSALYLCASSSGQGPYGYTFGSGTRLTVV.

The rearrangement joins TRBV19 to TRBJ2-3; 16 bases fit TRBD2. This CDR3 spans 19 amino acids. The ends lost 4 bases at V and 6 bases at J; junction bases unmatched: 13. CDR1 LNHDA and CDR2 SQIVND come from the germline V gene (reference sequence). The CDR3, as DNA: TGTGCCAGTAGTACGGGACTAGCGGGGGGGCGCAGGGTTGTGGATACGCAGTATTTT. It codes for CASSTGLAGGRRVVDTQYF.

The genes are TRBV11-2 and TRBJ2-3; D may be TRBD2 (6 bases). The V gene's germline CDR1 is SGHAT and CDR2 FQNNGV. The V end lost 1 base, the J end lost 1 base, and 12 bases lay between the germline ends. The CDR3 has 16 residues. The CDR3 region is CASSLGRAVRTDTQYF. In DNA form, the CDR3 reads TGTGCCAGCAGCTTAGGGAGGGCGGTGCGCACAGATACGCAGTATTTT. Based on the CDR3 plus reference TRBV11-2 and TRBJ2-3, the full variable domain is EAGVAQSPRYKIIEKRQSVAFWCNPISGHATLYWYQQILGQGPKLLIQFQNNGVVDDSQLPKDRFSAERLKGVDSTLKIQPAKLEDSAVYLCASSLGRAVRTDTQYFGPGTRLTVL.

This chain joins TRBV7-3 and TRBJ2-3; no clear D. V gave up 5 bases and J gave up 4 bases, with 10 bases separating them. The CDR3 runs 13 residues. In germline, CDR1 is SGHTA, CDR2 FQGTGA. CDR3 bases: TGTGCCAGCAGCCCGAACGAGGCAGATACGCAGTATTTT. It translates to CASSPNEADTQYF. Full variable domain (outside the CDR3, taken from reference TRBV7-3 and TRBJ2-3): GAGVSQTPSNKVTEKGKYVELRCDPISGHTALYWYRQSLGQGPEFLIYFQGTGAADDSGLPNDRFFAVRPEGSVSTLKIQRTERGDSAVYLCASSPNEADTQYFGPGTRLTVL.

The table lists this clone with a count of one. The chain is built from TRBV6-6 and TRBJ1-1; no firm D call. Trimming took off 6 bases at V and 3 bases at J, with 11 bases between the two ends. This CDR3 has 13 residues. The germline gives CDR1 MNHNY, CDR2 SVGAGI (reference sequence). The CDR3 here is CASRRVDDTEAFF. The CDR3 DNA is TGTGCCAGCAGGAGGGTGGATGACACTGAAGCTTTCTTT.

The genes are TRBV6-5 and TRBJ2-3; D call uncertain. The germline V and J ends were trimmed by 4 bases and 2 bases, with 10 bases remaining between them. The CDR3 length is 14 residues. Looked up from germline, CDR1 is MNHEY and CDR2 is SVGAGI. CDR3 coding DNA: TGTGCCAGCAGTTCTGTCTCCCTCACAGATACGCAGTATTTT. Translation: CASSSVSLTDTQYF.

This clone was detected only a few times. The chain carries TRBV7-2 and TRBJ1-5; 7 bases map to TRBD1. V shed 4 bases and J 6 bases; nucleotides not matched to a gene: 9. From germline, CDR1 is SGHTA and CDR2 FQGNSA. The CDR3 is 15 amino acids. The CDR3 here is CASSSEGASGQPQHF. The DNA for the CDR3 is TGTGCCAGCAGCTCGGAGGGGGCCAGTGGTCAGCCCCAGCATTTT.

V and J are TRBV5-1 and TRBJ1-2; D unclear. The CDR3 length is 13 residues. With 2 bases removed from V and 4 bases from J, the gap between germline ends came to 9 bases. Germline values: CDR1 SGHRS, CDR2 YFSETQ. The CDR3 nucleotides are TGCGCCAGCAGCTTCGAGTCCTCCTATGGCTACACCTTC. Translation gives CASSFESSYGYTF.

This rearrangement joins TRBV7-9 to TRBJ1-5; TRBD1 is a possible D gene (6 bases). Looked up from germline, CDR1 is SEHNR and CDR2 is FQNEAQ (reference sequence). The V gene lost 6 bases and the J gene lost 5 bases, with 14 bases spanning the gap. There are 14 residues in the CDR3. The CDR3 DNA follows: TGTGCCAGCAGTCCAACAGGGAAGGATCAGCCCCAGCATTTT. This translates into CASSPTGKDQPQHF.

The chain has TRBV5-1 and TRBJ2-7, with 8 positions matching TRBD1. CDR1 and CDR2 (germline): SGHRS, YFSETQ. This CDR3 contains 15 residues. V lost 4 bases to trimming and J lost 2 bases; unmatched junction nucleotides: 8. CDR3 sequence reads: CASSLGTGGAYEQYV. The DNA for the CDR3 is TGCGCCAGCAGCCTAGGGACAGGAGGCGCCTACGAGCAGTACGTC.

The chain carries TRBV5-1 and TRBJ1-1; D possibly corresponds to TRBD1 (6 bases). Deletions cut 4 bases from V and 7 bases from J, with 11 bases between. This CDR3 contains 12 residues. The germline gives CDR1 SGHRS, CDR2 YFSETQ. The CDR3 sequence: CASSLRGGEAFF. The CDR3 DNA is TGCGCCAGCAGCCTTAGGGGGGGTGAAGCTTTCTTT.

The V and J genes are TRBV4-1 and TRBJ2-1, with 11 bases matching TRBD2. Germline loops: CDR1 MGHRA, CDR2 YSYEKL. V shed 1 base and J 7 bases; nucleotides not matched to a gene: 9. CDR3 size: 17 residues. The CDR3 protein is CASSQVFSGGENNEQFF. The DNA for the CDR3 is TGCGCCAGCAGCCAAGTCTTTAGCGGGGGGGAAAATAATGAGCAGTTCTTC.